This is a list of T cell receptor beta chains from one sample in a study of cytotoxic CD8 clonotypes in ibrutinib-treated CLL. Repertoires were generated with immunoSEQ multiplex PCR, while TCRdb's copy carries only in-frame clones and drops some. The sample shows about 300,000 clones, around 76% of them seen only once. This material consisted of PBMCs, taken at disease progression, from a patient treated with ibrutinib. The receptors originated from a human donor with chronic lymphocytic leukemia. CDR3s include the opening cysteine and the closing phenylalanine or tryptophan. Fields, in order: clone size, J gene, D gene, V gene, CDR3 length, CDR3 DNA, CDR3 protein. D genes are given only for firm matches. Size is omitted from some rows. Given values are once, few, many or a class for expanded clones.

>-|TRBJ2-7|-|TRBV27|13
TGTGCCAGCAGTTTATCCCGGACGGTCGAGCAGTACTTC
CASSLSRTVEQYF
>-|TRBJ1-4|TRBD1|TRBV7-6|17
TGTGCCAGCAGCTTAAGAGTCCCAGGGGGAACTAATGAAAAACTGTTTTTT
CASSLRVPGGTNEKLFF
>once|TRBJ1-1|TRBD1|TRBV6-5|15
TGTGCCAGCAGTTACTCAGGACAGGGGTTCACTGAAGCTTTCTTT
CASSYSGQGFTEAFF
>-|TRBJ2-3|-|TRBV28|13
TGTGCCAGCAGTTTCCCCGGTGCAGATACGCAGTATTTT
CASSFPGADTQYF
>-|TRBJ1-1|TRBD1|TRBV18|14
TGTGCCAGCACGATCAAAGCCGGGACAGTTGAAGCTTTCTTT
CASTIKAGTVEAFF
>few|TRBJ2-2|-|TRBV2|16
TGTGCCAGCAGAGAAAGAGCGGATATCAACACCGGGGAGCTGTTTTTT
CASRERADINTGELFF
>-|TRBJ2-5|TRBD2|TRBV4-1|15
TGCGCCAGCAGCTTTAGCGGGGGGGCCGTGGAGACCCAGTACTTC
CASSFSGGAVETQYF
>once|TRBJ2-1|TRBD2|TRBV9|16
TGTGCCAGCAGCGCGGGACTAGCGGGAGCGGGGTATGAGCAGTTCTTC
CASSAGLAGAGYEQFF
>once|TRBJ2-5|-|TRBV25-1|15
TGTGCCAGCACCCGGGGAGACCTAGCTCGAGAGACCCAGTACTTC
CASTRGDLARETQYF
>-|TRBJ1-1|-|TRBV29-1|12
TGCAGCGCCAGGGAGGGCGGCACTGAAGCTTTCTTT
CSAREGGTEAFF
>-|TRBJ1-1|-|TRBV6-5|13
TGTGCCAGCAGTTACTTCCGGGGGCCGGAAGCTTTCTTT
CASSYFRGPEAFF
>-|TRBJ2-1|-|TRBV10-2|13
TGCGCCAGCAGTGAAAAGCCCTACAATGAGCAGTTCTTC
CASSEKPYNEQFF
>few|TRBJ2-6|-|TRBV27|15
TGTGCCAGCAGTTTAATCGGCTCTGGGGCCAACGTCCTGACTTTC
CASSLIGSGANVLTF
>-|TRBJ1-5|-|TRBV7-9|14
TGTGCCAGCAGCTTAGGGGGGGGCAATCAGCCCCAGCATTTT
CASSLGGGNQPQHF
>-|TRBJ2-7|TRBD2|TRBV9|14
TGTGCCAGCAGCACCGGACTAGTTGGCTACGAGCAGTACTTC
CASSTGLVGYEQYF
>few|TRBJ1-2|-|TRBV10-2|12
TGCGCCAGCACAGACAGATACTATGGCTACACCTTC
CASTDRYYGYTF
>-|TRBJ2-4|-|TRBV29-1|16
TGCAGCGCCCGGGGGGCAGGGGGTCTGACCAAAAACATTCAGTACTTC
CSARGAGGLTKNIQYF
>-|TRBJ2-7|-|TRBV7-9|13
TGTGCCAGCAGCTTAGCAGGAGGGCAGGAGCAGTACTTC
CASSLAGGQEQYF
>-|TRBJ2-3|TRBD1|TRBV5-1|13
TGCGCCGGCAGGGACAGGGACGCAGATACGCAGTATTTT
CAGRDRDADTQYF
>-|TRBJ2-2|TRBD2|TRBV4-3|18
TGCGCCAGCAGCCAGGACAATCTAGCGGGAGCGAACACCGGGGAGCTGTTTTTT
CASSQDNLAGANTGELFF
>-|TRBJ1-4|-|TRBV6-6|15
TGTGCCAGCAGCGGTAGACGGATCCAAAATGAAAAACTGTTTTTT
CASSGRRIQNEKLFF
>once|TRBJ1-1|-|TRBV11-2|15
TGTGCCAGCAGCTTAGAGGGACGGGCGAACACTGAAGCTTTCTTT
CASSLEGRANTEAFF
>-|TRBJ1-2|TRBD1|TRBV12-5|15
TGTGCTAGTGGTTTGAGAACAGGGGGCCTCTATGGCTACACCTTC
CASGLRTGGLYGYTF
>-|TRBJ1-2|-|TRBV18|13
TGTGCCAGCTCACCGGGGGGGCTCTATGGCTACACCTTC
CASSPGGLYGYTF
>-|TRBJ2-3|-|TRBV9|14
TGTGCCAGCGCCCCACTGGCTAGCACAGATACGCAGTATTTT
CASAPLASTDTQYF
>-|TRBJ2-7|-|TRBV6-6|12
TGTGCCAGCAGTTACTCTGCCTACGAGCAGTACTTC
CASSYSAYEQYF
>few|TRBJ2-7|-|TRBV7-6|13
TGTGCCAGCAGCCTGGACAGATCCTACGAGCAGTACTTC
CASSLDRSYEQYF